Following are 32 T cell receptor beta chains from one sample sequenced in a study of blood T cell repertoires in COVID-19. This table comes from immunoSEQ multiplex PCR, and its TCRdb copy is limited to in-frame clones, with some not included. The table lists tens of thousands of clones, about 80% of them singletons. Sequences were obtained from peripheral blood. The receptors shown here come from a human donor in a cohort sampled during active COVID-19.

The V gene is TRBV30, the J gene TRBJ1-2, with TRBD1 as a possible D gene (5 bases). Trimming shortened V by 3 bases and J by 7 bases, and 15 bases separated the two germline ends. In germline, CDR1 is GTSNPN, CDR2 SVGIG (reference sequence). The CDR3 is made up of 13 amino acids. CDR3 sequence reads: CAWRGSREFGYTF. The CDR3 region has the DNA TGTGCCTGGAGGGGATCCAGGGAATTTGGCTACACCTTC.

V gene TRBV3-1 (or the pseudogene TRBV3-2) combines with J gene TRBJ2-3; 11 bases fit TRBD2. Trimming removed 2 bases from V and 6 bases from J; junction bases left unmatched: 16. The CDR3 runs 19 residues. CDR1 LGHDT and CDR2 YNNKEL come from the germline V gene (reference sequence). CDR3 nucleotide sequence: TGTGCCAGCAGCCAACTAGGAAATATAGCGGGGGGGCCGCGGGATACGCAGTATTTT. It codes for CASSQLGNIAGGPRDTQYF.

This rearrangement joins TRBV4-1 to TRBJ2-1, with D maybe TRBD1 (6 bases). This CDR3 comprises 14 residues. The germline CDR1 and CDR2 sequences are MGHRA and YSYEKL. V was pared by 1 base and J by 6 bases, with 10 bases between. The CDR3: CASSQGTALNEQFF. In DNA, the CDR3 is TGCGCCAGCAGCCAAGGGACAGCCCTCAATGAGCAGTTCTTC.

This clone was recorded at least ten times. This chain joins TRBV4-1 and TRBJ2-1, with 9 positions matching TRBD2. V lost 4 bases to trimming and J lost 7 bases; unmatched junction nucleotides: 20. CDR3 length equals 19 residues. Germline CDR1 MGHRA, CDR2 YSYEKL. CDR3 DNA: TGCGCCAGCAGCCTAGGGGGCGCGGCGGGAGGGGCCAGGGTGAATGAGCAGTTCTTC. The encoded protein is CASSLGGAAGGARVNEQFF.

The chain employs TRBV18 and TRBJ2-1; 11 positions match TRBD1. V lost 3 bases to trimming and J lost 12 bases; unmatched junction nucleotides: 13. Germline assignment: CDR1 KGHSH and CDR2 LQKENI. The CDR3 consists of 16 residues. The DNA of the CDR3 is TGTGCCAGCTCACCGGGACAGGGGGGACTATCAGAAAGGCAGTTCTTC. Translation gives CASSPGQGGLSERQFF.

Remarks on this clone: Other DNA sequences of this sample code for an identical CDR3. The chain links TRBV18 to TRBJ1-2, with D uncertain. CDR1 is KGHSH, CDR2 LQKENI, per germline. Trimming removed 2 bases from V and 2 bases from J, with 9 bases in between. The CDR3 runs to 14 residues. The DNA of the CDR3 is TGTGCCAGCTCACCATACGACAAGAACTATGGCTACACCTTC. This codes for CASSPYDKNYGYTF.

CDR3 amino acids: CASSLGQGWAEAFF. CDR3 sequence (DNA): TGTGCCAGCAGCCTCGGACAGGGGTGGGCTGAAGCTTTCTTT. The chain joins TRBV7-2 to TRBJ1-1; 9 bases align to TRBD1. This CDR3 has 14 amino acids. V trimming: 5 bases; J trimming: 6 bases; junction bases outside the gene matches: 7. Germline CDR1 SGHTA, CDR2 FQGNSA.

The chain couples TRBV6-2 or TRBV6-3 to TRBJ1-1; the match to TRBD1 covers 10 bases. Germline V gene sequence: CDR1 MNHEY, CDR2 SVGEGT. CDR3 length equals 15 residues. With V trimmed by 4 bases and J by 5 bases, 7 bases remained unmatched. DNA for the CDR3: TGTGCCAGCAGTTCCGGCGGGACAGGGGAAACTGAAGCTTTCTTT. This sequence encodes CASSSGGTGETEAFF.

J is TRBJ1-2 and V is TRBV2, with D hard to call. Trimming shortened V by 7 bases and J by 4 bases, and 25 bases separated the two germline ends. This CDR3 comprises 17 residues. Per the germline V gene, CDR1 is SNHLY and CDR2 is FYNNEI. The CDR3 DNA reads TGTGCCAGCAAAATTTCGGGCGGGTCGTGGTCCTTCTATGGCTACACCTTC. This codes for CASKISGGSWSFYGYTF.

The V and J genes are TRBV13 and TRBJ2-2; the match to TRBD1 covers 9 bases. J was trimmed by 4 bases and V by 7 bases; bases with no gene match: 7. Germline V gives CDR1 PRHDT, CDR2 FYEKMQ (reference sequence). The CDR3 is 15 residues long. The CDR3 region has the DNA TGTGCCAGCATTCTTTACAGGGGGCGCACCGGGGAGCTGTTTTTT. Translated, it gives CASILYRGRTGELFF. The full variable domain, in which reference TRBV13 and TRBJ2-2 provide the parts outside the CDR3, is AAGVIQSPRHLIKEKRETATLKCYPIPRHDTVYWYQQGPGQDPQFLISFYEKMQSDKGSIPDRFSAQQFSDYHSELNMSSLELGDSALYFCASILYRGRTGELFFGEGSRLTVL.

About this clone: A read error may produce the germline difference seen at one junction end. The chain links TRBV28 to TRBJ1-2; D not certain. Germline V gene data show CDR1 as MDHEN and CDR2 as SYDVKM. The CDR3 consists of 11 residues. CDR3 protein: CTSSQRLGYTF. CDR3 nucleotide sequence: TGTACCAGCTCTCAGCGATTGGGCTACACCTTC.

This chain uses TRBV6-5 with TRBJ1-1, with 10 bases lining up with TRBD1. CDR3 length: 14 residues. V shed 5 bases, J shed 1 base, and the junction held 1 base outside the gene matches. Germline V gene data show CDR1 as MNHEY and CDR2 as SVGAGI. The CDR3: CASSRDRGNTEAFF. The DNA of the CDR3 is TGTGCCAGCAGTCGGGACAGGGGGAACACTGAAGCTTTCTTT.

The chain has TRBV19 and TRBJ2-3; tentatively, D is TRBD1 (6 bases). From germline, CDR1 is LNHDA and CDR2 SQIVND (reference sequence). There are 16 residues in the CDR3. Trimming pared 5 bases from V and 2 bases from J, leaving 17 bases between. CDR3 bases: TGTGCCAGTAGTCTCCGTCCAGGGGTCTACACAGATACGCAGTATTTT. Amino acids: CASSLRPGVYTDTQYF. Full variable domain (missing parts from reference TRBV19 and TRBJ2-3): DGGITQSPKYLFRKEGQNVTLSCEQNLNHDAMYWYRQDPGQGLRLIYYSQIVNDFQKGDIAEGYSVSREKKESFPLTVTSAQKNPTAFYLCASSLRPGVYTDTQYFGPGTRLTVL.

This clone has only a few counts. The chain links TRBV18 to TRBJ2-7; a weak D match, TRBD1 (6 bases). The V end was cut by 4 bases, the J end by 4 bases, with 17 bases between. The CDR3 length is 15 residues. Germline CDR1 is KGHSH and CDR2 is LQKENI. CDR3 loop: CASSLGVDRSYEQYF. The CDR3, as DNA: TGTGCCAGCTCACTGGGTGTGGACAGAAGTTACGAGCAGTACTTC.

This chain connects TRBV15 to TRBJ2-3; D possibly corresponds to TRBD1 (7 bases). The CDR3 has 17 amino acids. V was cut by 1 base and J by 6 bases, with 20 bases left in between. The germline V gene encodes CDR1 LNHNV and CDR2 YYDKDF (reference sequence). In DNA, the CDR3 is TGTGCCACCAGCAGAGGAGGGGGCATAGCGGCGGCCGATACGCAGTATTTT. This sequence encodes CATSRGGGIAAADTQYF.

This clone showed up just a few times. The chain employs TRBV5-6 and TRBJ1-4, with D perhaps TRBD1 (5 bases). V lost 0 bases to trimming and J lost 7 bases, with 13 bases between them. The germline V gene encodes CDR1 SGHDT and CDR2 YYEEEE. This CDR3 is 15 amino acids long. The CDR3 nucleotides are TGTGCCAGCAGCTTGGCCCCGGGGGGAGGTGAAAAACTGTTTTTT. Its translation is CASSLAPGGGEKLFF.

About this clone itself: One junction end does not reproduce the germline sequence, and a read error may be involved. V and J are TRBV7-7 and TRBJ2-5, with D perhaps matching TRBD2 (5 bases). The CDR3 is 15 amino acids. Germline CDR1 is SSHAT and CDR2 is FNYEAQ (reference sequence). CDR3: CASSLSSGIQETQYF. The CDR3 DNA sequence: TGTGCTAGCAGCTTAAGTTCGGGAATCCAAGAGACCCAGTACTTC.

This clone was picked up one time. The chain carries TRBV1 and TRBJ1-4; the table's D gene call, TRBD1, was not cross checked with the DNA. TRBV1 is annotated as a pseudogene. This CDR3 is built from 16 residues. The CDR3 DNA is TGCACCCAGGCCAGGAATACGACGACAACTAATGAAAAACTGTTTTTT. Its protein product is CTQARNTTTTNEKLFF.

CDR3 region: CASSMYGQAIIYGYTF. CDR3 nucleotide sequence: TGTGCCAGCAGCATGTACGGACAGGCGATCATCTATGGCTACACCTTC. V and J are TRBV5-4 and TRBJ1-2; 7 nucleotides match TRBD1. CDR3 size: 16 residues. V was clipped by 4 bases and J by 4 bases; unmatched bases: 13. Per the germline V gene, CDR1 is SGHNT and CDR2 is YYREEE (reference sequence).

This clone was found once. The genes are TRBV30 and TRBJ1-1, with 8 nucleotides matching TRBD1. The CDR3 contains 14 residues. V was pared by 2 bases and J by 5 bases, with 7 bases of the junction left unmatched. CDR1 and CDR2 (germline): GTSNPN, SVGIG (reference sequence). DNA for the CDR3: TGTGCCTGGAGTACCCGGACAGGGCGGACTGAAGCTTTCTTT. Protein: CAWSTRTGRTEAFF.

This chain uses TRBV9 with TRBJ2-3; 8 bases agree with TRBD1. CDR3 length: 15 residues. Unmatched junction bases numbered 6, after V lost 4 bases and J lost 2 bases. CDR1 SGDLS and CDR2 YYNGEE come from the germline V gene. Here the CDR3 DNA reads TGTGCCAGCAGCACCACAGGGGGATTCACAGATACGCAGTATTTT. As protein: CASSTTGGFTDTQYF. The complete variable domain, with remaining parts taken from reference TRBV9 and TRBJ2-3, reads DSGVTQTPKHLITATGQRVTLRCSPRSGDLSVYWYQQSLDQGLQFLIQYYNGEERAKGNILERFSAQQFPDLHSELNLSSLELGDSALYFCASSTTGGFTDTQYFGPGTRLTVL.

The chain employs TRBV28 and TRBJ2-3; perhaps TRBD2 as D (7 bases). The ends were cut back, 3 bases at V and 10 bases at J, with 20 bases in the middle. The CDR3 spans 15 residues. Per germline, CDR1 MDHEN and CDR2 SYDVKM. DNA for the CDR3: TGTGCCAGCAGTTTGGCGGGGGCGGGCGGGCGGTCGCAGTATTTT. This sequence encodes CASSLAGAGGRSQYF.

This sequence joins TRBV11-3 and TRBJ2-2; TRBD2 matches at 7 bases. Trimming cost V 5 bases and J 6 bases; bases outside gene matches: 9. This CDR3 is 15 amino acids long. Germline CDR1 SGHNT, CDR2 YENEEA. CDR3 nucleotides: TGTGCCAGCAGCGACGCTGCGGCGGGAGCCGGGGAGCTGTTTTTT. It encodes CASSDAAAGAGELFF. The full variable domain, rest sourced from reference TRBV11-3 and TRBJ2-2, is EAGVVQSPRYKIIEKKQPVAFWCNPISGHNTLYWYLQNLGQGPELLIRYENEEAVDDSQLPKDRFSAERLKGVDSTLKIQPAELGDSAVYLCASSDAAAGAGELFFGEGSRLTVL.

This chain connects TRBV6-2 or TRBV6-3 to TRBJ2-1, with TRBD2 as a possible D gene (7 bases). The V end was cut by 5 bases, the J end by 5 bases, with 22 bases between. Germline assignment: CDR1 MNHEY and CDR2 SVGEGT. The CDR3 sequence is 17 residues long. The CDR3 loop is CASSPQPMLGGHNEQFF. In DNA form, the CDR3 reads TGTGCCAGCAGTCCCCAGCCGATGTTGGGGGGGCACAATGAGCAGTTCTTC.

The V and J genes are TRBV27 and TRBJ1-6; no definite D call. Trimming took 6 bases from V and 7 from J, leaving 13 bases between them. The CDR3 contains 14 residues. The germline CDR1 and CDR2 sequences are MNHEY and SMNVEV (reference sequence). The CDR3 here is CASSFRNLNSPLHF. The CDR3 DNA is TGTGCCAGCAGCTTTAGAAATCTGAATTCACCCCTCCACTTT.

The V call is TRBV28, the J call TRBJ1-6; D unclear. The CDR3 is 14 amino acids. With 4 bases removed from V and 5 bases from J, the gap between germline ends came to 9 bases. CDR1 and CDR2 from the germline V gene are MDHEN and SYDVKM. The CDR3 region has the DNA TGTGCCAGCAGTTCAGACGGAGATAATTCACCCCTCCACTTT. It codes for CASSSDGDNSPLHF.

This chain links TRBV19 with TRBJ2-1; 13 positions agree with TRBD2. The length of the CDR3 is 16 residues. Germline values: CDR1 LNHDA, CDR2 SQIVND (reference sequence). V shed 4 bases, J shed 9 bases, and the junction held 9 bases outside the gene matches. CDR3 sequence: CASSNILAGGPGEQFF. The CDR3 bases are TGTGCCAGTAGTAATATACTAGCGGGAGGGCCCGGTGAGCAGTTCTTC.

This clone was observed a few times. The chain joins TRBV7-3 to TRBJ2-1; 9 positions match TRBD1. The germline CDR1 and CDR2 sequences are SGHTA and FQGTGA. V lost 2 bases to trimming and J lost 7 bases; unmatched junction nucleotides: 6. This CDR3 has 15 amino acids. DNA for the CDR3: TGTGCCAGCAGCTTAGGGGACAGGGCACCGAATGAGCAGTTCTTC. It encodes CASSLGDRAPNEQFF.

The chain combines TRBV5-4 with TRBJ2-5, with 10 bases aligning to TRBD1. The trim removed 5 bases at V and 1 base at J, leaving 8 bases unmatched. This CDR3 is 16 amino acids long. Per the germline V gene, CDR1 is SGHNT and CDR2 is YYREEE (reference sequence). The CDR3 here is CASRPWDRGSQETQYF. The CDR3 DNA sequence: TGTGCCAGCAGACCTTGGGACAGGGGATCCCAAGAGACCCAGTACTTC.

The CDR3 nucleotides are TGTGCCAGCAGTGAATATAGGGGCAGGGGGGTTCGCTACACCTTC. As protein: CASSEYRGRGVRYTF. The chain combines TRBV25-1 with TRBJ1-2, with 7 nucleotides matching TRBD1. J was trimmed by 9 bases and V by 0 bases; bases with no gene match: 10. This CDR3 spans 15 amino acids. Germline V gene lookup returns CDR1 MGHDK and CDR2 SYGVNS.

The chain employs TRBV15 and TRBJ2-2; TRBD2 matches 16 bases. The CDR3 runs 19 residues. Germline lookup yields CDR1 LNHNV and CDR2 YYDKDF (reference sequence). Unmatched junction bases numbered 8, after V lost 0 bases and J lost 7 bases. CDR3 protein: CATSRDRGTSGRAHGELFF. The CDR3 nucleotides are TGTGCCACCAGCAGAGATCGAGGGACTAGCGGGAGGGCCCACGGGGAGCTGTTTTTT.

The CDR3 loop reads CASSPRLRARDEKLFF. The DNA for the CDR3 is TGTGCCAGCAGTCCTCGTCTGAGGGCGAGGGATGAAAAACTGTTTTTT. This rearrangement joins TRBV6-6 to TRBJ1-4, with D uncertain. The CDR3 covers 16 residues. Trimming took 5 bases from V and 6 from J, leaving 19 bases between them. The V gene's germline CDR1 is MNHNY and CDR2 SVGAGI (reference sequence).